Sequencing of this TCR beta chain was carried out in a study of T cell repertoires in cytomegalovirus infection (dated by TCRdb to the late 2010s). Regarding the research as a whole: Peptide stimulations targeted recently identified HLA-C-restricted CMV epitopes, whose presentation resists viral immunomodulation, together with well-studied HLA-B-restricted epitopes. The HLA type of each donor mattered for the analysis, because public TCR beta signatures pointed to carriage of CMV infection along with the matching HLA type. The study at large found these results: The ex vivo response was dominated by HLA-C-restricted CMV-specific TCR beta clonotypes, and the single most frequent clonotype in two of eight donors was supplied by these HLA-C-restricted clonotypes. In both this cohort and an independent roughly 350-donor cohort, the cumulative frequency of public TCR beta family members distinguished carriers of CMV infection plus the relevant HLA type.

Reading the germline V gene (reference sequence) gives CDR1 LNHDA and CDR2 SQIVND. Trimming costs V 9 bases and J 1 base, and their ends lie 9 bases apart. The CDR3 contains 12 residues, cysteine and phenylalanine counted. The only DNA kept is the CDR3, 36 bases in frame from the first base. As for this clonotype: The target of this receptor is not known. It has no much larger one-base neighbor in the sample; base qualities were not kept.

The treatment or condition label here, explained by the study, means: in vitro stimulation with specific CMV peptide epitopes to enrich CMV-specific T cells. The instrument was an Illumina HiSeq 1500. The public reads were reprocessed in TCRdb via fastp at Q25 and MiXCR, keeping in-frame beta chains. Each CDR3 protein appears once, grouped with its most common genes and DNA. In all, the sample holds more than 250,000 distinct CDR3 sequences, and around 25% of those were seen once. Of the sample, roughly 13% falls within the top ten clones. The rearranged chain carries TRBV19 and TRBJ1-1, with the D gene call left open. This TCR was recovered from a human donor in good health (CMV status not recorded). Some clones in this sample may be carry-over from other donors' samples. The sequences come from cultured PBMCs, collected from culture after CMV antigen stimulation. The sequenced DNA: TGTGCCAGCGTCTTGGCGAACACTGAAGCTTTCTTT. This gives the protein CASVLANTEAFF.